Given below is one TCR beta chain in context. This sample is drawn from a study of blood T cell repertoires in COVID-19. Study background: Samples of COVID-19 (acute and convalescent) were obtained from the United States, Italy and Spain. PBMCs, B-cell-depleted T cells, or T cells were the source of the cDNA or gDNA that made up the material.

Original processing notes: Estimation of nucleated cell counts relied on the amplification of reference gene primers. Assay: immunoSEQ multiplex PCR; the TCRdb copy retains only in-frame clones and omits some. V and J calls and clone size are copied from that table; D and trimming were computed from the DNA. The table lists 170,000 or so clones, about 83% of them singletons. This CDR3 region has 14 residues. Trimming removed 4 bases at V and 2 bases at J, with 9 bases between. Germline V gene lookup returns CDR1 MRHNA and CDR2 SNTAGT. The source is a woman aged 70-85 years with COVID-19, enrolled during active disease. Sequencing was performed on peripheral blood. The chain employs TRBV6-4 and TRBJ2-1; D is perhaps TRBD1 (6 bases). This CDR3 is CASSATGTYNEQFF. For the CDR3, the DNA is TGTGCCAGCAGTGCCACAGGGACCTACAATGAGCAGTTCTTC.